This record covers a single T cell receptor beta chain. Authors' data handling: The assay estimated nucleated cells by amplifying reference gene primers. Here immunoSEQ multiplex PCR was the method, and the copy in TCRdb shows in-frame clones only, minus some. V, J and clone size are taken as reported in that table, and D and trimming were inferred from the DNA itself. The data contain about 220,000 clones, 80% to 90% of them singletons. These data come from a study of blood T cell repertoires in COVID-19. Study-level background: Researchers got acute and convalescent COVID-19 samples from the United States, Italy and Spain. From T cells, B-cell-depleted T cells, or PBMCs came the material, which was cDNA or gDNA.

The CDR3 is 13 amino acids. The V end was cut by 10 bases, the J end by 5 bases, with 14 bases between. In germline, CDR1 is MDHEN, CDR2 SYDVKM. The receptor was isolated from a man aged 45-65 years with active or convalescent COVID-19. Sequencing was done on a sample of peripheral blood. The chain couples TRBV28 to TRBJ1-4; D remains ambiguous. The CDR3 sequence: CATLRESNEKLFF. CDR3 DNA sequence: TGTGCCACCCTCCGGGAATCAAATGAAAAACTGTTTTTT.